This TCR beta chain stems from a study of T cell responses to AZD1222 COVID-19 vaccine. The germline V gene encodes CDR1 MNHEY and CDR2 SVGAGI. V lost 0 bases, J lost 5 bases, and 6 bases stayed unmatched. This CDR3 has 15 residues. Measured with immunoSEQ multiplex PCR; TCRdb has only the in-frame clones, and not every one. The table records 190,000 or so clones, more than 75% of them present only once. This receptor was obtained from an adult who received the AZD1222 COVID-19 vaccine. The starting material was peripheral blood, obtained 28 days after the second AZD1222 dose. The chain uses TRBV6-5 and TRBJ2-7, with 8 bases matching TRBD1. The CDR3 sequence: CASSYSKSGGNEQYF. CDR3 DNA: TGTGCCAGCAGTTACTCGAAGTCAGGGGGCAACGAGCAGTACTTC.